The 17 T cell receptor beta chains below come from one sample, sequenced in a study of regulatory T cells in long-lasting Graves disease. Libraries of TCR beta came from iRepertoire HTBI primers plus Arm-PCR of CDR3 regions. Using its own MiXCR run on the multiplex PCR reads, TCRdb lists one record per CDR3 protein. Here the sample spans about 420,000 distinct CDR3 sequences, about a sixth being singletons. The time point here: newly diagnosed GD, antithyroid drugs for less than 3 months. RNA isolated from PBMCs was used to make the TCR library. These data were also filed under a second study, of T cells in Graves' hyperthyroidism and ophthalmopathy.

Sequenced here: peripheral blood mononuclear cells (PBMCs), sampled at new diagnosis, from a patient treated with antithyroid drugs. All receptors come from a woman under 30 with Graves disease.

This clonotype was recorded once. A much larger clone is a single base away; this may be a read error. The V call is TRBV7-3, the J call TRBJ2-1; 10 nucleotides align to TRBD2. This CDR3 has 12 residues. CDR1 is SGHTA and CDR2 is FQGTGA in the germline V gene. V gave up 8 bases and J gave up 5 bases; unmatched junction bases: 0. Here the CDR3 DNA reads TGTGCCAGCGGACTAGCGGACAATGAGCAGTTCTTC. Its protein product is CASGLADNEQFF.

This clonotype was detected ten times or more. V and J are TRBV3-1 and TRBJ2-5; D might be TRBD1 (5 bases). V was cut by 4 bases and J by 2 bases, with 8 bases left in between. The CDR3 sequence is 13 residues long. Germline CDR1 reads LGHDT; CDR2 reads YNNKEL (reference sequence). The CDR3 nucleotides are TGTGCCAGCAGCCTAGGACAACAAGAGACCCAGTACTTC. Protein sequence: CASSLGQQETQYF.

The gene calls are TRBV9 and TRBJ1-1; 7 bases match TRBD1. Germline V CDR1 and CDR2: SGDLS, YYNGEE. CDR3 length: 15 amino acids. Losses at the gene ends were 3 bases for V and 3 bases for J; bases not matched to a gene: 8. This CDR3 reads CASSASGGADTEAFF. The CDR3 bases are TGTGCCAGCAGCGCCTCAGGGGGGGCGGACACTGAAGCTTTCTTT.

The table lists this clonotype with many counts. The chain links TRBV20-1 to TRBJ2-1, with D perhaps matching TRBD2 (6 bases). CDR1 is DFQATT and CDR2 is SNEGSKA in the germline V gene (reference sequence). The CDR3 covers 15 residues. The V gene lost 3 bases and the J gene lost 8 bases, with 20 bases spanning the gap. CDR3 region: CSASGPGLHSDEQFF. The CDR3, as DNA: TGCAGTGCTAGCGGACCGGGACTCCATTCCGATGAGCAGTTCTTC.

This clonotype was detected ten times or more. The chain is built from TRBV28 and TRBJ2-7, with D hard to call. Germline V gene sequence: CDR1 MDHEN, CDR2 SYDVKM. The V end lost 4 bases, the J end lost 2 bases, and 9 bases lay between the germline ends. This CDR3 has 13 amino acids. CDR3 residues: CASSSGRAYEQYF. The DNA for the CDR3 is TGTGCCAGCAGTTCCGGACGGGCCTACGAGCAGTACTTC.

This clonotype has at least ten counts. The V gene is TRBV5-1, the J gene TRBJ1-2, with a possible D match to TRBD1 (6 bases). The CDR3 covers 12 residues. Germline V gene sequence: CDR1 SGHRS, CDR2 YFSETQ. With 4 bases removed from V and 6 bases from J, the gap between germline ends came to 10 bases. The CDR3 region has the DNA TGCGCCAGCAGCCGGACAGCTGATGGCTACACCTTC. Translating gives CASSRTADGYTF.

J is TRBJ2-3 and V is TRBV4-3; D may be TRBD1 (5 bases). Germline CDR1 reads LGHNA; CDR2 reads YSLEER. V dropped 0 bases and J dropped 3 bases, with 16 bases sitting between them. The CDR3 runs 17 residues. The CDR3, as DNA: TGCGCCAGCAGCCAAGATAATGGCGGCTCAGGGACAGATACGCAGTATTTT. As protein: CASSQDNGGSGTDTQYF.

The chain combines TRBV6-1 with TRBJ2-1, with TRBD1 matching over 8 bases. CDR1 is MNHNS, CDR2 SASEGT, per germline. The V segment lost 6 bases and the J segment 4 bases; nucleotides outside the gene matches: 8. CDR3 length: 15 amino acids. For the CDR3, the DNA is TGTGCCAGCAGGGCAACAGGGGGGCTTTACAATGAGCAGTTCTTC. Translated: CASRATGGLYNEQFF.

This clonotype has at least ten counts. The rearrangement joins TRBV3-1 to TRBJ2-4; D gene uncertain. Trimming shortened V by 0 bases and J by 0 bases, and 3 bases separated the two germline ends. CDR3 length equals 14 residues. Germline CDR1 and CDR2: LGHDT and YNNKEL (reference sequence). CDR3 amino acids: CASSQDVAKNIQYF. CDR3 coding DNA: TGTGCCAGCAGCCAAGACGTAGCCAAAAACATTCAGTACTTC. Full variable domain (outside the CDR3, taken from reference TRBV3-1 and TRBJ2-4): DTAVSQTPKYLVTQMGNDKSIKCEQNLGHDTMYWYKQDSKKFLKIMFSYNNKELIINETVPNRFSPKSPDKAHLNLHINSLELGDSAVYFCASSQDVAKNIQYFGAGTRLSVL.

The chain joins TRBV27 to TRBJ2-7; 9 nucleotides match TRBD1. The V and J ends lost 3 bases and 1 base, in that order; junction bases with no gene match: 7. The CDR3 extends over 16 amino acids. The V gene's germline CDR1 is MNHEY and CDR2 SMNVEV (reference sequence). The CDR3 coding sequence is TGTGCCAGCAGTTTGGGACAGGGAAACCCTTCCTACGAGCAGTACTTC. This encodes CASSLGQGNPSYEQYF.

The rearrangement links TRBV29-1 to TRBJ2-7; D remains ambiguous. This CDR3 has 14 residues. Looked up from germline, CDR1 is SQVTM and CDR2 is ANQGSEA. The V gene lost 0 bases and the J gene lost 2 bases, with 11 bases spanning the gap. In DNA, the CDR3 is TGCAGCGTTGAAGATCAGGACCAAGCCTACGAGCAGTACTTC. It codes for CSVEDQDQAYEQYF.

This rearrangement joins TRBV3-1 to TRBJ1-1; 7 bases line up with TRBD1. The V gene's germline CDR1 is LGHDT and CDR2 YNNKEL (reference sequence). J lost 11 bases, V lost 2 bases, and 2 bases had no gene match. The CDR3 sequence is 11 residues long. CDR3 in amino acids: CASSQQGGAFF. In nucleotides, the CDR3 is TGTGCCAGCAGCCAACAGGGGGGGGCTTTCTTT.

This clonotype has a count of ten or more. The rearrangement uses TRBV28 and TRBJ2-3, with no clear D. V lost 4 bases to trimming and J lost 5 bases, with 10 bases between them. This CDR3 is built from 13 residues. Germline CDR1 and CDR2: MDHEN and SYDVKM. The CDR3 nucleotides read TGTGCCAGCAGTTCCGGAGTGAAAGATACGCAGTATTTT. Protein sequence: CASSSGVKDTQYF.

This clonotype was recorded at least ten times. This rearrangement joins TRBV2 to TRBJ2-1; 8 bases are shared with TRBD2. Germline CDR1 SNHLY, CDR2 FYNNEI. V gave up 3 bases and J gave up 7 bases; unmatched junction bases: 2. The CDR3 runs 13 residues. In DNA form, the CDR3 reads TGTGCCAGCAGTGAGGTAGCGGGAAATGAGCAGTTCTTC. Its translation: CASSEVAGNEQFF.

This clonotype has only a few counts. The likely explanation is a read error, given a far larger clone one base away. This chain connects TRBV6-1 to TRBJ2-7; no reliable D call. The CDR3 totals 14 residues. Per germline, CDR1 MNHNS and CDR2 SASEGT. V lost 6 bases, J lost 6 bases, and 18 bases lay in between. CDR3 sequence: CASSPVPGSGEQYF. CDR3 nucleotide sequence: TGTGCCAGCAGCCCCGTACCCGGATCGGGCGAGCAGTACTTC.

Many counts were recorded for this clonotype. This sequence joins TRBV24-1 and TRBJ2-1; D is undetermined. CDR1 is KGHDR and CDR2 is SFDVKD in the germline V gene. The CDR3 totals 14 residues. Trimming took off 0 bases at V and 5 bases at J, with 7 bases between the two ends. Here the CDR3 reads CATSDLSGNNEQFF. CDR3 nucleotides: TGTGCCACCAGTGATTTGTCAGGTAACAATGAGCAGTTCTTC.

The chain carries TRBV28 and TRBJ1-2, with D perhaps TRBD1 (6 bases). Trimming cost V 4 bases and J 4 bases, with 10 bases left between them. Germline V gene lookup returns CDR1 MDHEN and CDR2 SYDVKM. This CDR3 has 13 amino acids. CDR3 sequence: CASSSVDSYGYTF. CDR3 DNA sequence: TGTGCCAGCAGTTCCGTGGACAGCTATGGCTACACCTTC.